Shown below are 6 T cell receptor beta chains from a single sample sequenced in a study of T-cell memory formation after mild COVID-19. TCRdb processed the 5' RACE reads anew with MiXCR; each CDR3 protein has one entry. The table shows just over 200,000 distinct CDR3 sequences, with over 9.5% occurring only once. Sequenced: PBMCs or a T cell subset sorted from them (not recorded which). These receptor sequences come from a man younger than 30 who had mild COVID-19 (a few samples of this study predate the infection). Cell type and time point are not known.

The V call is TRBV2, the J call TRBJ2-5; D is unresolved. Germline CDR1 is SNHLY and CDR2 is FYNNEI. Deletions cut 5 bases from V and 3 bases from J, with 7 bases between. The CDR3 extends over 12 amino acids. The CDR3 sequence: CASSPRKETQYF. CDR3 in DNA: TGTGCCAGCAGTCCAAGAAAAGAGACCCAGTACTTC.

The chain recombines TRBV5-1 with TRBJ1-2; TRBD1 aligns across 7 bases. Germline CDR1 reads SGHRS; CDR2 reads YFSETQ. The V gene end was trimmed by 4 bases and the J gene end by 0 bases; junction bases not matched to a gene: 6. The CDR3 has 15 amino acids. Here the CDR3 DNA reads TGCGCCAGCAGCCTCCGGGACAGCCCTAACTATGGCTACACCTTC. Its translation: CASSLRDSPNYGYTF.

In this sample, this clonotype turned up a few times. The V call is TRBV4-1, the J call TRBJ1-2, with 8 bases matching TRBD1. From germline, CDR1 is MGHRA and CDR2 YSYEKL. Trimming at V came to 0 bases and at J to 5 bases, leaving 5 bases not matched to a gene. This CDR3 region has 15 residues. Here the CDR3 reads CASSQEAGGGYGYTF. In DNA form, the CDR3 reads TGCGCCAGCAGCCAAGAGGCAGGGGGCGGGTATGGCTACACCTTC.

This clonotype was found many times. Written as DNA, the CDR3 is TGCAGTGTTTGGGGAGGTACGCAGTATTTT. Residues: CSVWGGTQYF. The rearrangement links TRBV20-1 to TRBJ2-3; D is possibly TRBD2 (6 bases). This CDR3 comprises 10 residues. V lost 7 bases and J 8 bases, leaving 10 bases between the germline ends. Germline V gene data show CDR1 as DFQATT and CDR2 as SNEGSKA (reference sequence).

This clonotype was picked up a small number of times. The rearrangement joins TRBV5-1 to TRBJ1-2, with D hard to call. V was clipped by 0 bases and J by 5 bases, with 17 bases between them. The germline gives CDR1 SGHRS, CDR2 YFSETQ. CDR3 size: 16 residues. CDR3 sequence (DNA): TGCGCCAGCAGCTTGGGTCCGGTATCGGCCCAGTATGGCTACACCTTC. Amino acid sequence: CASSLGPVSAQYGYTF.

This clonotype was counted between two and nine times. The V call is TRBV5-5, the J call TRBJ2-5; no definite D call. Deletions cut 1 base from V and 2 bases from J, with 15 bases between. This CDR3 comprises 16 residues. Germline-derived CDR1 and CDR2 are SGHKS and YYEKEE (reference sequence). CDR3 region: CASSLIQGPLQETQYF. CDR3 nucleotide sequence: TGTGCCAGCAGCTTGATTCAAGGGCCTCTTCAAGAGACCCAGTACTTC.